The 9 T cell receptor beta chains presented below share a single source sample, sequenced in a study of patients and donors after allogeneic stem cell transplantation. TCRdb re-called the RT-PCR reads with MiXCR, one entry per CDR3 protein. The repertoire holds 200,000 to 250,000 distinct CDR3 sequences, around an eighth seen once, with around a tenth in the top ten. Specimen: blood, either unsorted or a sorted T cell fraction (not recorded which). These TCRs come from a human donor who was either an allogeneic HSCT recipient or a stem cell or donor lymphocyte infusion donor (not recorded which). It is not recorded whose cells these are; they may come from a transplant donor.

This clonotype was detected ten times or more. The V call is TRBV20-1, the J call TRBJ2-3; D might be TRBD1 (5 bases). The germline V gene encodes CDR1 DFQATT and CDR2 SNEGSKA (reference sequence). Trimming left V 0 bases short and J 4 bases short, with 20 bases between. This CDR3 region has 17 residues. In DNA form, the CDR3 reads TGCAGTGCTAGAGACCCATGGTCAGGGATGAGATCAGATACGCAGTATTTT. Its translation: CSARDPWSGMRSDTQYF.

In its sample, this clonotype was seen a few times. The CDR3 here is CASSSPISTQYF. The CDR3 DNA is TGTGCCAGCAGTTCCCCGATCTCTACGCAGTATTTT. The gene calls are TRBV6-5 and TRBJ2-3; D remains ambiguous. Germline CDR1 reads MNHEY; CDR2 reads SVGAGI. V was trimmed by 4 bases and J by 8 bases, leaving 10 bases between them. This CDR3 has 12 residues.

This clonotype was observed at least ten times. The rearrangement links TRBV5-1 to TRBJ2-1; 8 bases fit TRBD2. J gave up 8 bases and V 1 base, and 8 bases lay outside the gene matches. The CDR3 is 15 amino acids. Per the germline V gene, CDR1 is SGHRS and CDR2 is YFSETQ. This CDR3 reads CASSLLPSGSYEQFF. In nucleotides, the CDR3 is TGCGCCAGCAGCTTGTTACCTAGCGGGTCTTATGAGCAGTTCTTC.

This clonotype was detected many times. This rearrangement joins TRBV4-3 to TRBJ1-2; a possible D gene is TRBD1 (6 bases). Trimming pared 3 bases from V and 4 bases from J, leaving 21 bases between. The CDR3 consists of 17 residues. From germline, CDR1 is LGHNA and CDR2 YSLEER. CDR3 coding DNA: TGCGCCAGCAGCCAGGAGGGGGGAACAAAGGACAGCTATGGCTACACCTTC. Amino acids: CASSQEGGTKDSYGYTF.

In the case of this clonotype: The DNA is omitted, as the CDR3 cannot be located on it reliably, and the CDR3 follows TCRdb's listing. The rearrangement links TRBV23-1 to TRBJ2-2. TRBV23-1 is designated an ORF whose function remains uncertain. The CDR3 comprises 16 residues, both ends counted. The CDR3 loop is CASNCLVKGTPGSCFF.

This clonotype was observed many times. V is TRBV5-1 and J is TRBJ1-6; D not resolved. The CDR3 spans 16 residues. The V gene lost 1 base and the J gene lost 9 bases, with 17 bases spanning the gap. Germline CDR1 SGHRS, CDR2 YFSETQ. CDR3 residues: CASSLTSGSSISPLHF. DNA for the CDR3: TGCGCCAGCAGCTTGACTTCTGGGAGCTCAATTTCACCCCTCCACTTT.

The chain uses TRBV5-6 and TRBJ1-1; 9 nucleotides match TRBD1. Germline V gene sequence: CDR1 SGHDT, CDR2 YYEEEE. Losses at the gene ends were 2 bases for V and 5 bases for J; bases not matched to a gene: 7. CDR3 size: 15 residues. CDR3 coding DNA: TGTGCCAGCAGCTTCGGGACAGGGTCGGGAACTGAAGCTTTCTTT. It translates to CASSFGTGSGTEAFF.

This clonotype has more than one count but fewer than ten. The chain recombines TRBV25-1 with TRBJ1-4; TRBD1 matches at 11 bases. The CDR3 is 16 residues long. With 5 bases clipped from V and 6 bases from J, the junction kept 8 bases outside the gene matches. Per germline, CDR1 MGHDK and CDR2 SYGVNS. The CDR3 spells CASSPHRGQGDEKLFF. CDR3 sequence (DNA): TGTGCCAGCAGTCCCCACCGGGGACAGGGGGATGAAAAACTGTTTTTT.

This chain's CDR3 is CATSGDRNQPQHF. DNA for the CDR3: TGTGCCACCAGTGGGGACCGCAATCAGCCCCAGCATTTT. The chain combines TRBV24-1 with TRBJ1-5, with D tentatively TRBD1 (5 bases). There are 13 residues in the CDR3. Trimming cost V 5 bases and J 2 bases, with 6 bases left between them. In germline, CDR1 is KGHDR, CDR2 SFDVKD.